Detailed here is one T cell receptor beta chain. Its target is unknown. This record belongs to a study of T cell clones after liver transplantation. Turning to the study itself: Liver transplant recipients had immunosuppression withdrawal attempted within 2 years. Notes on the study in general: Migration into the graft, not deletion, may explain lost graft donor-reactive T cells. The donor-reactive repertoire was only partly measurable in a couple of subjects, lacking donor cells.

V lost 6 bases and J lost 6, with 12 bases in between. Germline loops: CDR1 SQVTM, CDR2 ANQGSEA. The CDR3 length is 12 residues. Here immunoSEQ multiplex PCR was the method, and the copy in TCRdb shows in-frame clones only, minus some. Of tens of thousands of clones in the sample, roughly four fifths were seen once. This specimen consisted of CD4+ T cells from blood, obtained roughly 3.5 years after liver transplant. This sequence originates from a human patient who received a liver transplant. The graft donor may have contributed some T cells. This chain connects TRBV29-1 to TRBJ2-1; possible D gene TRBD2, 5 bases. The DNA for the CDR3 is TGCAGCGTGGACGGGAACTCCAATGAGCAGTTCTTC. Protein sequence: CSVDGNSNEQFF.